Listed here is a single TCR beta chain. The antigen remains undetermined. Blood sampling took place at baseline, cycle 4 day 1, and cycle 7 day 1. These data originate in a study of OX40 agonist ivuxolimab in advanced cancers. General study findings and limits: Partial responders receiving 0.1-3.0 mg/kg showed among the lowest clonal expansion.

The germline V gene encodes CDR1 SGHAT and CDR2 FQNNGV. The CDR3 extends over 15 amino acids. V lost 1 base, J lost 5 bases, and 11 bases lay in between. Repertoires were generated with immunoSEQ multiplex PCR, while TCRdb's copy carries only in-frame clones and drops some. The sample shows 75,000 to 100,000 clones, approximately 84% of them seen only once. This clonotype originated in an adult with an advanced solid tumor such as melanoma, head and neck, liver or kidney cancer. The source material was CD4+ or CD8+ T cells sorted from blood, sampled in a trial of the OX40 agonist ivuxolimab. This chain links TRBV11-2 with TRBJ2-2; no clear D gene. DNA of the CDR3: TGTGCCAGCAGCTTAGTGCACCGACAAACCGGGGAGCTGTTTTTT. Amino acids: CASSLVHRQTGELFF.